This TCR beta chain was found in a study of breast tumors, draining lymph nodes, adjacent tissues. Regarding the study as a whole: Tumor TCR diversity was below lymph nodes but above nontumor tissue. Compared with basal-like, luminal-like tumors shared significantly more repertoire with nontumor tissue. The data were judged consistent with most tumor T cells coming from lymph node and expanding in tumor.

This clonotype occurred many times. The antigen is not known. TCRdb re-called the multiplex PCR reads with MiXCR, one entry per CDR3 protein. In the table there are 160,000 or so distinct CDR3 sequences, 25% to 40% of which are singletons. Breast cancer patients provided tissue from their axillary draining lymph nodes. Trimming took 2 bases from V and 0 from J; bases not matched to a gene: 13. This CDR3 region has 19 residues. The germline gives CDR1 SQVTM, CDR2 ANQGSEA. Sequencing input: axillary lymph node tissue. The clonotype originates from a female donor with breast cancer. Some clones in this sample may be carry-over from other donors' samples. V gene TRBV29-1 combines with J gene TRBJ2-1; the match to TRBD2 covers 10 bases. The CDR3 is CSVEYVPGTSASSYNEQFF. DNA for the CDR3: TGCAGCGTTGAATACGTTCCCGGGACTAGCGCAAGCTCCTACAATGAGCAGTTCTTC.